What follows are 29 T cell receptor beta chains derived from one specimen sequenced in a study of T cells in Graves' hyperthyroidism and ophthalmopathy. There were TCR beta CDR3 regions amplified from RNA transcripts. The TCR CDR3 was amplified in a first-round RT-PCR using the HTBI primer set. One entry per CDR3 protein results from TCRdb running MiXCR on the multiplex PCR reads. The sample includes roughly 740,000 distinct CDR3 sequences, roughly 15% seen only once; the top ten take under 9.5%. Sequenced sample: blood. The receptor set was obtained from a man between 18 and 35 years old with Graves' hyperthyroidism.

This clonotype was counted at least ten times. DNA for the CDR3: TGTGCCAGCAGTGAATCTCGGCAGGGGAACACCGGGGAGCTGTTTTTT. This codes for CASSESRQGNTGELFF. The chain has TRBV2 and TRBJ2-2, with D perhaps TRBD1 (5 bases). This CDR3 contains 16 residues. V dropped 2 bases and J dropped 1 base, with 11 bases sitting between them. Germline-derived CDR1 and CDR2 are SNHLY and FYNNEI.

This clonotype has just a few counts. V usage is TRBV14 and J usage is TRBJ2-7, with unresolved D. The CDR3 runs to 12 residues. The V and J ends lost 3 bases and 3 bases respectively, with 6 bases between them. Germline assignment: CDR1 SGHDN and CDR2 FVKESK. The CDR3 loop reads CASSHAIYEQYF. CDR3 coding DNA: TGTGCCAGCAGCCACGCCATCTACGAGCAGTACTTC.

The chain combines TRBV12-3 or TRBV12-4 with TRBJ2-7; TRBD1 matches 9 bases. J lost 1 base, V lost 5 bases, and 6 bases had no gene match. The CDR3 sequence is 15 residues long. The DNA for the CDR3 is TGTGCCAGCAGTCCCTGGGACAGGGAATCCTACGAGCAGTACTTC. As protein: CASSPWDRESYEQYF.

This clonotype was found many times. The rearrangement uses TRBV12-5 and TRBJ2-1, with D possibly being TRBD1 or TRBD2 (5 bases each). The CDR3 consists of 18 residues. The germline gives CDR1 LGHNT, CDR2 FRNRAP. Trimming stripped 2 bases from V and 4 bases from J, with 21 bases between. The CDR3 sequence is CASGLPTLVWDRYNEQFF. DNA of the CDR3: TGTGCTAGTGGTTTGCCTACACTAGTATGGGACCGATACAATGAGCAGTTCTTC.

The chain joins TRBV7-9 to TRBJ2-5; 10 nucleotides agree with TRBD2. The CDR3 loop spans 14 amino acids. Germline V CDR1 and CDR2: SEHNR, FQNEAQ (reference sequence). V shed 2 bases, J shed 5 bases, and the junction held 2 bases outside the gene matches. DNA for the CDR3: TGTGCCAGCAGCTTAAAAGCGGGAGGGGAGACCCAGTACTTC. It specifies CASSLKAGGETQYF.

This clonotype has a single count. The chain recombines TRBV12-3 or TRBV12-4 with TRBJ2-7; weak D call: TRBD2 (6 bases). This CDR3 region has 14 residues. V was pared by 2 bases and J by 2 bases, with 10 bases between. DNA of the CDR3: TGTGCCAGCAGTTTACCCGGCGGGGCCTACGAGCAGTACTTC. It encodes CASSLPGGAYEQYF.

The chain carries TRBV20-1 and TRBJ2-3; weak D call: TRBD1 (6 bases). The germline V gene has CDR1 DFQATT and CDR2 SNEGSKA (reference sequence). With 5 bases removed from V and 0 bases from J, the gap between germline ends came to 12 bases. The CDR3 totals 14 residues. The CDR3 nucleotides read TGCAGTGCTCGTACAGGGTTAAGCACAGATACGCAGTATTTT. It codes for CSARTGLSTDTQYF.

The V and J genes are TRBV11-2 and TRBJ2-7; 9 bases agree with TRBD2. The CDR3 loop spans 15 amino acids. The V and J ends lost 4 bases and 2 bases, in that order; junction bases with no gene match: 6. Germline CDR1 reads SGHAT; CDR2 reads FQNNGV. CDR3 bases: TGTGCCAGCAGCTCGGCCCCTAGCGGGGCCTACGAGCAGTACTTC. Translation gives CASSSAPSGAYEQYF.

This clonotype was observed a handful of times. In DNA, the CDR3 is TGTGCCAGCAGCGTCTTCGCGGGAGCCTTCACAGATACGCAGTATTTT. Translation: CASSVFAGAFTDTQYF. The chain joins TRBV9 to TRBJ2-3; 7 bases agree with TRBD2. The germline CDR1 and CDR2 sequences are SGDLS and YYNGEE. V lost 2 bases to trimming and J lost 2 bases; unmatched junction nucleotides: 8. This CDR3 contains 16 residues.

The chain's CDR3 is CASSHFVRSRSPPNEQFF. The CDR3 DNA reads TGCGCCAGCAGCCACTTCGTGAGATCGAGATCCCCTCCCAATGAGCAGTTCTTC. This chain links TRBV4-1 with TRBJ2-1; D call uncertain. The CDR3 spans 18 residues. CDR1 and CDR2 (germline): MGHRA, YSYEKL. The V end lost 3 bases, the J end lost 6 bases, and 24 bases lay between the germline ends.

In this sample, this clonotype turned up many times. The J gene is TRBJ2-1, the V gene TRBV20-1; TRBD2 is a possible D gene (7 bases). The CDR3 runs 14 residues. Germline lookup yields CDR1 DFQATT and CDR2 SNEGSKA (reference sequence). V was pared by 1 base and J by 5 bases, with 12 bases between. The CDR3 bases are TGCAGTGCTAGAGGAGCGGGACACCACAATGAGCAGTTCTTC. Its protein product is CSARGAGHHNEQFF.

This clonotype was seen many times. The V and J genes are TRBV2 and TRBJ1-1; unclear D gene. The V gene's germline CDR1 is SNHLY and CDR2 FYNNEI. With 6 bases removed from V and 11 bases from J, the gap between germline ends came to 16 bases. The CDR3 has 12 residues. The CDR3 loop reads CASSPREGAAFF. Written as DNA, the CDR3 is TGTGCCAGCAGCCCCCGGGAGGGCGCCGCTTTCTTT.

This clonotype was observed at least ten times. V usage is TRBV11-3 and J usage is TRBJ2-1; TRBD1 matches 7 bases. V dropped 4 bases and J dropped 7; count of bases not matched to a gene: 13. Germline loops: CDR1 SGHNT, CDR2 YENEEA. CDR3 length: 16 residues. The CDR3 is CASSSKLTTGTNEQFF. The CDR3, as DNA: TGTGCCAGCAGCTCCAAATTAACGACAGGGACAAATGAGCAGTTCTTC. The entire variable domain, with the rest obtained from reference TRBV11-3 and TRBJ2-1, is as follows: EAGVVQSPRYKIIEKKQPVAFWCNPISGHNTLYWYLQNLGQGPELLIRYENEEAVDDSQLPKDRFSAERLKGVDSTLKIQPAELGDSAVYLCASSSKLTTGTNEQFFGPGTRLTVL.

V and J are TRBV4-2 and TRBJ1-1; tentative D call: TRBD1 (5 bases). CDR3 length equals 16 residues. Germline lookup yields CDR1 LGHNA and CDR2 YNFKEQ. V lost 3 bases, J lost 3 bases, and 17 bases lay in between. CDR3 nucleotides: TGTGCCAGCAGCCACCAAGGACGGGGCCCTGACACTGAAGCTTTCTTT. This sequence encodes CASSHQGRGPDTEAFF.

This chain connects TRBV12-3 or TRBV12-4 to TRBJ2-2, with 8 nucleotides matching TRBD1. J was trimmed by 7 bases and V by 5 bases; bases with no gene match: 15. This CDR3 has 17 residues. CDR3 DNA sequence: TGTGCCAGCAGTACTTGGACAGGGAAAGAGATGGACGGGGAGCTGTTTTTT. It translates to CASSTWTGKEMDGELFF.

This clonotype has only a few counts. Written as DNA, the CDR3 is TGTGCCAGCATCCTGGCCTTCGGTAACTACAATCAGCCCCAGCATTTT. This sequence encodes CASILAFGNYNQPQHF. The rearrangement uses TRBV7-8 and TRBJ1-5; the D is unclear. Germline V gene data show CDR1 as SGHVS and CDR2 as FQNEAQ. Trimming cost V 7 bases and J 3 bases, with 19 bases left between them. The CDR3 is 16 residues long.

This clonotype has more than one count but fewer than ten. The V and J genes are TRBV7-6 and TRBJ2-1; 10 positions agree with TRBD1. Trimming took 2 bases from V and 6 from J; bases not matched to a gene: 7. The germline gives CDR1 SGHVS, CDR2 FNYEAQ. CDR3 size: 16 residues. CDR3 DNA sequence: TGTGCCAGCAGCTTACCAAGGACAGGGGGGGCCAATGAGCAGTTCTTC. It codes for CASSLPRTGGANEQFF.

The rearrangement uses TRBV20-1 and TRBJ2-6; D possibly matches TRBD1 or TRBD2 (7 bases each). This CDR3 is built from 19 residues. Per the germline V gene, CDR1 is DFQATT and CDR2 is SNEGSKA (reference sequence). Deletions cut 1 base from V and 0 bases from J, with 19 bases between. Here the CDR3 reads CSARVQGGGTNSGANVLTF. The DNA for the CDR3 is TGCAGTGCTAGAGTCCAAGGGGGCGGGACTAACTCTGGGGCCAACGTCCTGACTTTC.

This clonotype was recorded only once. The CDR3 DNA is TGCAGTTTACGGGGAGGTAATTCCTACGAGCAGTACTTC. Its translation is CSLRGGNSYEQYF. The gene calls are TRBV20-1 and TRBJ2-7, with D tentatively TRBD2 (6 bases). The CDR3 is made up of 13 amino acids. Germline V gene data show CDR1 as DFQATT and CDR2 as SNEGSKA (reference sequence). V dropped 8 bases and J dropped 1 base, with 15 bases sitting between them.

This clonotype was detected ten times or more. J is TRBJ2-3 and V is TRBV12-3 or TRBV12-4; 7 nucleotides agree with TRBD1. V shed 5 bases and J 0 bases; nucleotides not matched to a gene: 5. This CDR3 region has 15 residues. CDR3 in DNA: TGTGCCAGCAGTATACCACAGGGGAGCACAGATACGCAGTATTTT. Its translation: CASSIPQGSTDTQYF.

This clonotype was seen repeatedly, ten times or more. The chain recombines TRBV2 with TRBJ2-1; TRBD2 aligns across 9 bases. Germline values: CDR1 SNHLY, CDR2 FYNNEI. V shed 1 base, J shed 3 bases, and the junction held 1 base outside the gene matches. The CDR3 contains 15 residues. Here the CDR3 reads CASSEVAGDYNEQFF. CDR3 in DNA: TGTGCCAGCAGTGAAGTAGCGGGAGACTACAATGAGCAGTTCTTC.

The chain recombines TRBV19 with TRBJ2-1, with TRBD2 matching 8 bases. From germline, CDR1 is LNHDA and CDR2 SQIVND (reference sequence). V was clipped by 6 bases and J by 0 bases; unmatched bases: 22. This CDR3 has 21 amino acids. The CDR3 is CASRASQVGFKREYSYNEQFF. CDR3 nucleotide sequence: TGTGCCAGTAGGGCTTCTCAGGTGGGGTTCAAGCGGGAGTACTCCTACAATGAGCAGTTCTTC.

In its sample, this clonotype was seen many times. The chain links TRBV6-1 to TRBJ1-1; D perhaps matches TRBD1 (5 bases). V was clipped by 5 bases and J by 0 bases, with 22 bases between them. Germline V gives CDR1 MNHNS, CDR2 SASEGT. This CDR3 contains 18 residues. The CDR3 is CASSYFPPDNTMNTEAFF. The CDR3 DNA is TGTGCCAGCAGTTACTTCCCCCCGGACAACACAATGAACACTGAAGCTTTCTTT.

This clonotype has a count of ten or more. This rearrangement joins TRBV6-2 or TRBV6-3 to TRBJ2-7; D may be TRBD1 (5 bases). V was pared by 2 bases and J by 3 bases, with 8 bases between. The CDR3 loop spans 13 amino acids. Germline values: CDR1 MNHEY, CDR2 SVGEGT. CDR3 coding DNA: TGTGCCAGCAGTTACCCAGACAGCTACGAGCAGTACTTC. Its protein is CASSYPDSYEQYF.

The chain links TRBV24-1 to TRBJ1-1; D is possibly TRBD1 (6 bases). V was pared by 3 bases and J by 5 bases, with 15 bases between. Germline V gene data show CDR1 as KGHDR and CDR2 as SFDVKD. CDR3 size: 15 residues. In DNA, the CDR3 is TGTGCCACCAGTGATGGAACAGGGCTCGGAACTGAAGCTTTCTTT. This sequence encodes CATSDGTGLGTEAFF.

This clonotype was seen only a few times. This may be a read error, as it is one base from a much larger clone. The chain employs TRBV20-1 and TRBJ1-1; a weak D match, TRBD1 (5 bases). V shed 3 bases and J shed 2 bases, with 7 bases lying between them. CDR3 length equals 12 residues. CDR1 is DFQATT and CDR2 is SNEGSKA in the germline V gene (reference sequence). The CDR3 DNA reads TGCAGTGCTAGGAGGGGAAACACTGAAGCTTTCTTT. Encoded protein: CSARRGNTEAFF.

This clonotype showed up many times. The rearrangement links TRBV10-3 to TRBJ2-5; D could derive from TRBD1 or TRBD2 (5 bases each). Between the trimmed V and J ends, which lost 6 bases and 5 bases, there was a span of 10 bases. This CDR3 is built from 12 residues. Looked up from germline, CDR1 is ENHRY and CDR2 is SYGVKD. The DNA for the CDR3 is TGTGCCATCAGCCAAGAGGGGGAGACCCAGTACTTC. Its protein product is CAISQEGETQYF.

This clonotype was seen repeatedly, ten times or more. The V call is TRBV18, the J call TRBJ2-4, with unresolved D. Trimming took off 2 bases at V and 8 bases at J, with 7 bases between the two ends. The CDR3 sequence is 12 residues long. The germline gives CDR1 KGHSH, CDR2 LQKENI. CDR3 nucleotide sequence: TGTGCCAGCTCACCAGCCCGAGACATTCAGTACTTC. The encoded protein is CASSPARDIQYF.

The sample holds many counts of this clonotype. J is TRBJ1-1 and V is TRBV28; D unresolved. The CDR3 is 11 amino acids. Germline CDR1 and CDR2: MDHEN and SYDVKM. V lost 5 bases, J lost 3 bases, and 4 bases lay in between. In nucleotides, the CDR3 is TGTGCCAGCAGTAGGTACACTGAAGCTTTCTTT. Translation: CASSRYTEAFF.